A selection of T cell receptor beta chains follows, all from one sample in a study of CD8+ T cells in alopecia areata. Profiling relied on immunoSEQ multiplex PCR, and the TCRdb table lists in-frame clones only, not all of them. This sample carries a few hundred thousand clones, more than 55% of them seen once, and the ten largest clones take 4.5% to 6%. Sequencing was carried out using CD8+ T cells sorted from blood. The receptors here all came from a human donor in good health. CDR3s include the opening cysteine and the closing phenylalanine or tryptophan. A D gene is named only where the DNA matches it firmly. Some rows have no size entry. The others give once, few or many, or a class for an expanded clone.

v_gene: TRBV5-1
d_gene: .
abundance: .
j_gene: TRBJ1-1
CDR3nt: TGCGCCAGCAGCCCGGGACCTCCCGCCCCAGCTGAAGCTTTCTTT
CDR3aa: CASSPGPPAPAEAFF

v_gene: TRBV15
d_gene: TRBD1
abundance: .
j_gene: TRBJ1-2
CDR3nt: TGTGCCACCACCGACAGGGGCGGCTACACCTTC
CDR3aa: CATTDRGGYTF

v_gene: TRBV10-1
d_gene: .
abundance: few
j_gene: TRBJ2-7
CDR3nt: TGCGCCAGCAGCCAAGGGGAAGGCGAGCAGTACTTC
CDR3aa: CASSQGEGEQYF

v_gene: TRBV11-2
d_gene: .
abundance: few
j_gene: TRBJ1-2
CDR3nt: TGTGCCAGCAGCTCTGGGGGAACCGGGACAAATAACTATGGCTACACCTTC
CDR3aa: CASSSGGTGTNNYGYTF

v_gene: TRBV29-1
d_gene: .
abundance: .
j_gene: TRBJ1-1
CDR3nt: TGCAGCGCCCACCAGGGTAGGAACACTGAAGCTTTCTTT
CDR3aa: CSAHQGRNTEAFF

v_gene: TRBV7-9
d_gene: .
abundance: few
j_gene: TRBJ2-3
CDR3nt: TGTGCCAGCAGCCAATTCGGGGGAAACACAGATACGCAGTATTTT
CDR3aa: CASSQFGGNTDTQYF

v_gene: TRBV19
d_gene: .
abundance: .
j_gene: TRBJ2-2
CDR3nt: TGTGCCAGTACCCACGGTTGGGGCCCGAACACCGGGGAGCTGTTTTTT
CDR3aa: CASTHGWGPNTGELFF

v_gene: TRBV2
d_gene: TRBD1
abundance: .
j_gene: TRBJ1-5
CDR3nt: TGTGCCAGCCGCGACAGGGATCAGCCCCAGCATTTT
CDR3aa: CASRDRDQPQHF

v_gene: TRBV2
d_gene: TRBD2
abundance: .
j_gene: TRBJ2-5
CDR3nt: TGTGCCAGCAGTGACCTCGAGCGGGGGGGCCAAGAGACCCAGTACTTC
CDR3aa: CASSDLERGGQETQYF

v_gene: TRBV25-1
d_gene: TRBD1
abundance: .
j_gene: TRBJ1-2
CDR3nt: TGTGCCAGCAGTGAATCGGGACAGGTCTATGGCTACACCTTC
CDR3aa: CASSESGQVYGYTF

v_gene: TRBV25-1
d_gene: TRBD2
abundance: .
j_gene: TRBJ2-5
CDR3nt: TGTGCCAGCAGTGGGGTAGCGGGGTCCCAAGAGACCCAGTACTTC
CDR3aa: CASSGVAGSQETQYF

v_gene: TRBV27
d_gene: .
abundance: few
j_gene: TRBJ2-3
CDR3nt: TGTGCCAGCAGTCGCGGGGTCACAGATACGCAGTATTTT
CDR3aa: CASSRGVTDTQYF

v_gene: TRBV5-6
d_gene: TRBD2
abundance: .
j_gene: TRBJ2-7
CDR3nt: TGTGCCAGCAGCTTGGAGCTAGCGGGGGAGGGCGAGCAGTACTTC
CDR3aa: CASSLELAGEGEQYF

v_gene: TRBV23-1
d_gene: .
abundance: .
j_gene: TRBJ2-1
CDR3nt: TGCGCCAGCAGTCGATCTCCGGCACTTAGATACAATGAGCAGTTCTTC
CDR3aa: CASSRSPALRYNEQFF

v_gene: TRBV4-1
d_gene: .
abundance: .
j_gene: TRBJ1-2
CDR3nt: TGCGCCAGCAGCCAATTGGGCCTACCGGGGAACTATGGCTACACCTTC
CDR3aa: CASSQLGLPGNYGYTF

v_gene: TRBV29-1
d_gene: TRBD1
abundance: few
j_gene: TRBJ2-5
CDR3nt: TGCAGCGTCGAGACAGGGGTGGGGGAGACCCAGTACTTC
CDR3aa: CSVETGVGETQYF

v_gene: TRBV15
d_gene: .
abundance: .
j_gene: TRBJ2-4
CDR3nt: TGTGCCACCAGCAGAGGGGGGGACATTCAGTACTTC
CDR3aa: CATSRGGDIQYF

v_gene: TRBV13
d_gene: .
abundance: few
j_gene: TRBJ1-1
CDR3nt: TGTGCCAGCAGCTCGGGACTCTTGAACACTGAAGCTTTCTTT
CDR3aa: CASSSGLLNTEAFF

v_gene: TRBV29-1
d_gene: TRBD2
abundance: .
j_gene: TRBJ2-5
CDR3nt: TGCAGCGTTGAATTGAAAGGACTAGGAGCGGAGACCCAGTACTTC
CDR3aa: CSVELKGLGAETQYF

v_gene: TRBV7-9
d_gene: TRBD1
abundance: .
j_gene: TRBJ2-3
CDR3nt: TGTGCCAGCAGCAGCCACTATGGGACAGACACAGATACGCAGTATTTT
CDR3aa: CASSSHYGTDTDTQYF

v_gene: TRBV29-1
d_gene: .
abundance: .
j_gene: TRBJ2-7
CDR3nt: TGCAGCGTTGGGATAACCTACGAGCAGTACTTC
CDR3aa: CSVGITYEQYF

v_gene: TRBV9
d_gene: .
abundance: .
j_gene: TRBJ2-1
CDR3nt: TGTGCCAGCAGCGTAGATGGTGGGCTGGATGAGCAGTTCTTC
CDR3aa: CASSVDGGLDEQFF

v_gene: TRBV29-1
d_gene: .
abundance: .
j_gene: TRBJ2-5
CDR3nt: TGCAGCGTTGAAAGCGGGCCCGAGACCCAGTACTTC
CDR3aa: CSVESGPETQYF

v_gene: TRBV7-9
d_gene: .
abundance: .
j_gene: TRBJ2-5
CDR3nt: TGTGCCAGCAGCCGACCGACAGGCGACCAAGAGACCCAGTACTTC
CDR3aa: CASSRPTGDQETQYF

v_gene: TRBV15
d_gene: .
abundance: .
j_gene: TRBJ1-2
CDR3nt: TGTGCCACCAGCAGCAATTTAAAGGGGAGTTATGGCTACACCTTC
CDR3aa: CATSSNLKGSYGYTF

v_gene: TRBV5-1
d_gene: TRBD2
abundance: .
j_gene: TRBJ2-3
CDR3nt: TGCGCCAGCAGCTTGAGGGGACTATTTACAGATACGCAGTATTTT
CDR3aa: CASSLRGLFTDTQYF

v_gene: TRBV2
d_gene: .
abundance: .
j_gene: TRBJ1-1
CDR3nt: TGTGCCACTCAGGAGGGGGACACTGAAGCTTTCTTT
CDR3aa: CATQEGDTEAFF

v_gene: TRBV29-1
d_gene: .
abundance: .
j_gene: TRBJ1-2
CDR3nt: TGCAGCGTCCTAGGAGGGGACTATGGCTACACCTTC
CDR3aa: CSVLGGDYGYTF

v_gene: TRBV6-5
d_gene: .
abundance: .
j_gene: TRBJ2-5
CDR3nt: TGTGCCAGCTCCAGAAAGGGGGGGGGCCCGGAGACCCAGTACTTC
CDR3aa: CASSRKGGGPETQYF

v_gene: TRBV29-1
d_gene: .
abundance: few
j_gene: TRBJ1-2
CDR3nt: TGCAGCGTTGTGGGGGAAGATTACTATGGCTACACCTTC
CDR3aa: CSVVGEDYYGYTF

v_gene: TRBV13
d_gene: .
abundance: .
j_gene: TRBJ1-1
CDR3nt: TGTGCCAGCAGCCCCCGTGGGCCGAACACTGAAGCTTTCTTT
CDR3aa: CASSPRGPNTEAFF

v_gene: TRBV18
d_gene: .
abundance: .
j_gene: TRBJ1-1
CDR3nt: TGTGCCAGCTCACCACCGTTTGGTAGGGACACTGAAGCTTTCTTT
CDR3aa: CASSPPFGRDTEAFF

v_gene: TRBV4-1
d_gene: TRBD2
abundance: few
j_gene: TRBJ2-7
CDR3nt: TGCGCCAGCAGCCAAGTAGCGGGGGAATACGAGCAGTACTTC
CDR3aa: CASSQVAGEYEQYF

v_gene: TRBV4-1
d_gene: .
abundance: few
j_gene: TRBJ1-1
CDR3nt: TGCGCCAGCAGCCGGCTCGGGCATGAAGCTTTCTTT
CDR3aa: CASSRLGHEAFF

v_gene: TRBV15
d_gene: TRBD1
abundance: .
j_gene: TRBJ2-7
CDR3nt: TGTGCCACCAGCAGAGCGGCAGGGGGCGAGCAGTACTTC
CDR3aa: CATSRAAGGEQYF

v_gene: TRBV5-1
d_gene: .
abundance: .
j_gene: TRBJ1-1
CDR3nt: TGCGCCAGCAGCCCCGCCCCGAACACTGAAGCTTTCTTT
CDR3aa: CASSPAPNTEAFF

v_gene: TRBV9
d_gene: .
abundance: few
j_gene: TRBJ1-4
CDR3nt: TGTGCCAGCAGCGTAGACGCAGGGTTCACTGAAAAACTGTTTTTT
CDR3aa: CASSVDAGFTEKLFF

v_gene: TRBV7-6
d_gene: TRBD1
abundance: .
j_gene: TRBJ2-5
CDR3nt: TGTGCCAGCAGCTGGCCCCAGGGGGCCAGAGAGACCCAGTACTTC
CDR3aa: CASSWPQGARETQYF